The clone carrying this T cell receptor beta chain has more than one count but fewer than ten. The CDR3 runs 12 residues. Losses at the gene ends were 6 bases for V and 10 bases for J; bases not matched to a gene: 5. Germline values: CDR1 WNHNN, CDR2 SYGVQD (reference sequence). Researchers report immunoSEQ v3.0 was run at survey level. Repertoires were generated with immunoSEQ multiplex PCR, while TCRdb's copy carries only in-frame clones and drops some. Altogether 26,000 or so clones are present, around 89% being singletons, with the ten largest covering approximately 4%. This sample was included in a study of long-term antiretroviral therapy in people with HIV.

This clonotype was sampled from a woman under 30 with HIV. The genes are TRBV10-1 and TRBJ2-1, with 8 bases matching TRBD2. The source material was unsorted PBMCs, sampled 0.5 years after starting antiretroviral therapy. For the CDR3, the DNA is TGCGCCAGCAGGGACCCGGGGGGGGAGCAGTTCTTC. Its protein is CASRDPGGEQFF.